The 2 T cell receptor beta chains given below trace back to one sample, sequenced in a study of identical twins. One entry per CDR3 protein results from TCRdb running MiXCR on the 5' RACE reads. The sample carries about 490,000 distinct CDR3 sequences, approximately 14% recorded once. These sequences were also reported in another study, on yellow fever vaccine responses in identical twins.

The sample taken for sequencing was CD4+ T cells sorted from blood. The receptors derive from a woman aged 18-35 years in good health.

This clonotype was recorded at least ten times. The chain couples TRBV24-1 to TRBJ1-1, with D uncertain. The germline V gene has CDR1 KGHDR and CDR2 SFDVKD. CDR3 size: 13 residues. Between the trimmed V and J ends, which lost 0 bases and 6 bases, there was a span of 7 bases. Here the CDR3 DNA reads TGTGCCACCAGTGATTTGGGCGGTGCTGAAGCTTTCTTT. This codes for CATSDLGGAEAFF.

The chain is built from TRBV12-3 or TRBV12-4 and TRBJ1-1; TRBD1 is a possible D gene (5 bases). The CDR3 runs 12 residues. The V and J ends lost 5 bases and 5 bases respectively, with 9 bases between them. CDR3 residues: CASSQGFTEAFF. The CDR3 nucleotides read TGTGCCAGCAGTCAGGGTTTTACTGAAGCTTTCTTT.